This TCR beta chain was captured by sequencing in a study of blood T cell repertoires in COVID-19. V was pared by 3 bases and J by 11 bases, with 11 bases between. Germline V gene data show CDR1 as MNHNY and CDR2 as SVGAGI (reference sequence). This CDR3 region has 13 residues. Assay: immunoSEQ multiplex PCR; the TCRdb copy retains only in-frame clones and omits some. The repertoire holds over 250,000 clones, approximately 88% seen once, with roughly 10% in the top ten. The source of this sequence is a woman aged 70-85 years with COVID-19, enrolled during active disease. Sequenced: peripheral blood. The rearrangement links TRBV6-6 to TRBJ1-6; unclear D gene. The CDR3, as DNA: TGTGCCAGCAGTTATTCCGCAGGCGCACCCCTCCACTTT. Its protein product is CASSYSAGAPLHF.